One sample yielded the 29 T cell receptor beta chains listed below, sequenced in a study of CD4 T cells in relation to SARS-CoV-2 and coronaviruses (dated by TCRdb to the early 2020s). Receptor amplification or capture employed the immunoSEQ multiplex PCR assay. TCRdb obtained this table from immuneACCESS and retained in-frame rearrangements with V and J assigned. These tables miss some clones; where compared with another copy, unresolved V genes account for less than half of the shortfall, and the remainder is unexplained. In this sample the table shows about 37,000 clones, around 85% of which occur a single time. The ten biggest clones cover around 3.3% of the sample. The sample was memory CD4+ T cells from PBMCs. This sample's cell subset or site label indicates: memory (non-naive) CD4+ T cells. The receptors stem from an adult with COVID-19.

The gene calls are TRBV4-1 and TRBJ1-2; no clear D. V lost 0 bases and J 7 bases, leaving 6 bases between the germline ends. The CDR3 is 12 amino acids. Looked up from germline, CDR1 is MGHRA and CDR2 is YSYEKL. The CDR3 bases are TGCGCCAGCAGCCAAGAACGAGGTGGCTACACCTTC. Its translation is CASSQERGGYTF.

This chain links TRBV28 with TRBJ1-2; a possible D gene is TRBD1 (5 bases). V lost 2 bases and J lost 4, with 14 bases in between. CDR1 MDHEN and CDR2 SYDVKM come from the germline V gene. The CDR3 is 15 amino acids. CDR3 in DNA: TGTGCCAGCAGTTTACTCGGGGGGTCTCCCTATGGCTACACCTTC. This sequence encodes CASSLLGGSPYGYTF.

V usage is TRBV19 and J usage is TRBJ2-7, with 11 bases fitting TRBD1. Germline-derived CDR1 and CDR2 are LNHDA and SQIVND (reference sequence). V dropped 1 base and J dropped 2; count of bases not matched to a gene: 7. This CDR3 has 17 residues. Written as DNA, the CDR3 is TGTGCCAGTAGTATAGGTTTGCCGGGACAGGGGGCCTACGAGCAGTACTTC. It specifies CASSIGLPGQGAYEQYF.

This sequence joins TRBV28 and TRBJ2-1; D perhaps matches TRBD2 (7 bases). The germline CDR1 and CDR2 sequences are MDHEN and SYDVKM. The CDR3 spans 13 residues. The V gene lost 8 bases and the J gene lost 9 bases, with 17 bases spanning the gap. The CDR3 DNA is TGTGCCAGCGGGGGGGCCCCTCTGGGTGAGCAGTTCTTC. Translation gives CASGGAPLGEQFF.

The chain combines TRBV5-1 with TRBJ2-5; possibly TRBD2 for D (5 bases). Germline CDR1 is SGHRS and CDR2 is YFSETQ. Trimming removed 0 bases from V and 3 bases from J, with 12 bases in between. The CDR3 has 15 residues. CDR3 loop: CASSLVSSTKETQYF. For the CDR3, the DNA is TGCGCCAGCAGCTTGGTATCTAGCACCAAAGAGACCCAGTACTTC.

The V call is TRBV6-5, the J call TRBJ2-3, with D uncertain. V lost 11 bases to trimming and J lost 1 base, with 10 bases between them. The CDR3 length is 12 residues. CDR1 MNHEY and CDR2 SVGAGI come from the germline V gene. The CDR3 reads CAVSDGTDTQYF. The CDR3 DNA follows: TGTGCCGTCTCCGACGGCACAGATACGCAGTATTTT.

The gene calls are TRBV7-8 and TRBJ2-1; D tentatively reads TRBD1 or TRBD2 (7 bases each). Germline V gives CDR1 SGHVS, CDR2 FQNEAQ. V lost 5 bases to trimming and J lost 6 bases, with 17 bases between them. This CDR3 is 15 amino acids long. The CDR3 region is CASSQGGAGLNEQFF. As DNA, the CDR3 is TGTGCCAGCAGCCAGGGGGGGGCAGGGCTCAATGAGCAGTTCTTC.

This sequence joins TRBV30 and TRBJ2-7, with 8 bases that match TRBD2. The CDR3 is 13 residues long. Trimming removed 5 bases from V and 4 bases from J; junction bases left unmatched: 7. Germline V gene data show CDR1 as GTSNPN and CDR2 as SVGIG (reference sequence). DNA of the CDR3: TGTGCCTGGGCCCCAGTAGCGGGGTACGAGCAGTACTTC. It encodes CAWAPVAGYEQYF. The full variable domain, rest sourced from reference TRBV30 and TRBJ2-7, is SQTIHQWPATLVQPVGSPLSLECTVEGTSNPNLYWYRQAAGRGLQLLFYSVGIGQISSEVPQNLSASRPQDRQFILSSKKLLLSDSGFYLCAWAPVAGYEQYFGPGTRLTVT.

DNA of the CDR3: TGTGCCAGCAGTTACTCGGTCCGGACAGGAGAGTACGAGCAGTACTTC. It codes for CASSYSVRTGEYEQYF. V is TRBV6-2 or TRBV6-3 and J is TRBJ2-7; 7 nucleotides agree with TRBD1. Germline V gives CDR1 MNHEY, CDR2 SVGEGT. The trim removed 0 bases at V and 4 bases at J, leaving 9 bases unmatched. The CDR3 consists of 16 residues.

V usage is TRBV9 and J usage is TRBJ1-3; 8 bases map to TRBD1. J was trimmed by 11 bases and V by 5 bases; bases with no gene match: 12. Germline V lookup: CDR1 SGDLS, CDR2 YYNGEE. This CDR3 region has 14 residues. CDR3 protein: CASRKQGEGGAIYF. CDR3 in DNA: TGTGCCAGCAGGAAACAGGGGGAGGGGGGGGCCATATATTTT. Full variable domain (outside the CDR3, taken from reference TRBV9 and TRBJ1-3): DSGVTQTPKHLITATGQRVTLRCSPRSGDLSVYWYQQSLDQGLQFLIQYYNGEERAKGNILERFSAQQFPDLHSELNLSSLELGDSALYFCASRKQGEGGAIYFGEGSWLTVV.

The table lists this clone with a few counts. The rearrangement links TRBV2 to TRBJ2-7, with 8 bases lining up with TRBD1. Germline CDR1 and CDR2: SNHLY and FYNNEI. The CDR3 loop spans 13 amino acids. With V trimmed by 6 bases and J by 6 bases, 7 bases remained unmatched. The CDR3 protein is CASSATGGAEQYF. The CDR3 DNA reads TGTGCCAGCAGCGCCACAGGGGGAGCCGAGCAGTACTTC.

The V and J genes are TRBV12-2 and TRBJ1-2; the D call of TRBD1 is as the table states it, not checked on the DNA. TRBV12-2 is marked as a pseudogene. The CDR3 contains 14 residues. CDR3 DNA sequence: TGTGCAAGTCGCCCCTCGGACAGGGGATATGGCTACACCTTC. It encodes CASRPSDRGYGYTF.

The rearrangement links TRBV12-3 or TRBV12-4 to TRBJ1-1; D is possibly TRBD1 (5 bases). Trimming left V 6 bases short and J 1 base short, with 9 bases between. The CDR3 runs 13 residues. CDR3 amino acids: CASRIGGNTEAFF. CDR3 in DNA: TGTGCCAGCAGGATTGGGGGGAACACTGAAGCTTTCTTT.

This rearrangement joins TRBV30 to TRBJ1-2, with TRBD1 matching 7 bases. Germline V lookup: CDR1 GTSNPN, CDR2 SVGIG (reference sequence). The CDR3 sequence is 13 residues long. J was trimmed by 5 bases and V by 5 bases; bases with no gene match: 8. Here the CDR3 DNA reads TGTGCCTGGGACAGGGCAAATCTTTATGGCTACACCTTC. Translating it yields CAWDRANLYGYTF. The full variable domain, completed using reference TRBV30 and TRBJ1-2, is SQTIHQWPATLVQPVGSPLSLECTVEGTSNPNLYWYRQAAGRGLQLLFYSVGIGQISSEVPQNLSASRPQDRQFILSSKKLLLSDSGFYLCAWDRANLYGYTFGSGTRLTVV.

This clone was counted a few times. In nucleotides, the CDR3 is TGTGCCAGTATCCGTCGACAGGGAGGGGGCTATGGCTACACCTTC. Its translation is CASIRRQGGGYGYTF. This rearrangement joins TRBV19 to TRBJ1-2, with 7 bases fitting TRBD1. The ends lost 7 bases at V and 4 bases at J; junction bases unmatched: 12. The V gene's germline CDR1 is LNHDA and CDR2 SQIVND (reference sequence). CDR3 length: 15 amino acids.

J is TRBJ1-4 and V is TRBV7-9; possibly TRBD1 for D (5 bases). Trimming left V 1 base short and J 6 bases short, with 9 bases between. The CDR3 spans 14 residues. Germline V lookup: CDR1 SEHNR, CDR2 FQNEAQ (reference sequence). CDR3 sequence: CASSLVQGYEKLFF. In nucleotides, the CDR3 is TGTGCCAGCAGCTTAGTCCAGGGATATGAAAAACTGTTTTTT.

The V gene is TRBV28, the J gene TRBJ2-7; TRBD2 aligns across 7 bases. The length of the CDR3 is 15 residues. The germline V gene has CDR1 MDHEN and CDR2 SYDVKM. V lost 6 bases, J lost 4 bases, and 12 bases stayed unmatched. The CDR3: CASSRSPSGMYEQYF. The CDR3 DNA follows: TGTGCCAGCAGCCGGTCGCCTAGCGGTATGTACGAGCAGTACTTC.

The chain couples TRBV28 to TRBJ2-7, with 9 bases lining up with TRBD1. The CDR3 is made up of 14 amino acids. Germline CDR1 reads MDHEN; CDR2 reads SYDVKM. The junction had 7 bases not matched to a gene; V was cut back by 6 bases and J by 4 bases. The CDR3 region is CASRPTGGGYEQYF. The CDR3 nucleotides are TGTGCCAGCAGACCTACAGGGGGCGGTTACGAGCAGTACTTC.

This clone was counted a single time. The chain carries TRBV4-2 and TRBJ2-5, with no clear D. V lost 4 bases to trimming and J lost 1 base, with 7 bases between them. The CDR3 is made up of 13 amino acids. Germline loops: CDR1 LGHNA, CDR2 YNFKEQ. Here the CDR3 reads CASSREVQETQYF. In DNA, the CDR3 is TGTGCCAGCAGCCGAGAGGTCCAAGAGACCCAGTACTTC.

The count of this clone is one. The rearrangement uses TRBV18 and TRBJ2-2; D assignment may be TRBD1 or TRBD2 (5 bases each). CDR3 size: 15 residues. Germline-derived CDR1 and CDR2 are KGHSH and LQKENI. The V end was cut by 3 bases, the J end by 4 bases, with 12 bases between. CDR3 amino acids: CASSPGPGPTGELFF. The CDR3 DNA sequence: TGTGCCAGCTCACCGGGACCCGGCCCCACCGGGGAGCTGTTTTTT.

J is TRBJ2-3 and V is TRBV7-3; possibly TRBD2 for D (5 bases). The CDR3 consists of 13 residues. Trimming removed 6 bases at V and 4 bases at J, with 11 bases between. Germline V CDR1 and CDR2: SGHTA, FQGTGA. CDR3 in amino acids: CASRPDGADTQYF. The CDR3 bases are TGTGCCAGCAGGCCAGACGGGGCAGATACGCAGTATTTT.

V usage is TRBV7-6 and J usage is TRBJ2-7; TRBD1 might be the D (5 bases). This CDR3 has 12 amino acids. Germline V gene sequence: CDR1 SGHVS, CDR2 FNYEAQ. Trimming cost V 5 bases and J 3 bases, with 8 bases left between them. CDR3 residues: CASSQGGYEQYF. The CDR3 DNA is TGTGCCAGCAGCCAGGGCGGCTACGAGCAGTACTTC.

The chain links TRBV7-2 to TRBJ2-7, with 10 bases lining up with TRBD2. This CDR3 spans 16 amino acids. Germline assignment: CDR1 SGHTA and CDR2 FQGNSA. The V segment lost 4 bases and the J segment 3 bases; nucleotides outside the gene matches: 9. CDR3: CASSSTPGLANYEQYF. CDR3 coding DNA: TGTGCCAGCAGCTCGACGCCGGGACTAGCGAACTACGAGCAGTACTTC. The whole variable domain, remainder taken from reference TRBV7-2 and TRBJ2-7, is GAGVSQSPSNKVTEKGKDVELRCDPISGHTALYWYRQSLGQGLEFLIYFQGNSAPDKSGLPSDRFSAERTGGSVSTLTIQRTQQEDSAVYLCASSSTPGLANYEQYFGPGTRLTVT.

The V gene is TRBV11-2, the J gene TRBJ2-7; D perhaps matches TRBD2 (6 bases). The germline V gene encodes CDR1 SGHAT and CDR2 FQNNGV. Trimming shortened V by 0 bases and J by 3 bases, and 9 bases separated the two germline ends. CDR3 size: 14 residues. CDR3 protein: CASSLEGRNYEQYF. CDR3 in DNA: TGTGCCAGCAGCTTAGAGGGGAGGAACTACGAGCAGTACTTC.

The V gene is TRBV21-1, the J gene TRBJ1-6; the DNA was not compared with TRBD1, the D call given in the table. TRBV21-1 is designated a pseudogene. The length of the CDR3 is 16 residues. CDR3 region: CATQSRQESNNSPLHF. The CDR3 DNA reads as TGTGCCACGCAAAGTCGACAGGAGTCTAATAATTCACCCCTCCACTTT.

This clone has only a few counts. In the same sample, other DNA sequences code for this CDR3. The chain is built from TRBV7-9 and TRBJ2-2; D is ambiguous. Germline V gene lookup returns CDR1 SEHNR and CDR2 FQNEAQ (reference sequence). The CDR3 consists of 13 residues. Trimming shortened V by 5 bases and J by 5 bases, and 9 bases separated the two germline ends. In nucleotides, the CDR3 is TGTGCCAGCAGCCCGGAGTGGACCGGGGAGCTGTTTTTT. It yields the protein CASSPEWTGELFF.

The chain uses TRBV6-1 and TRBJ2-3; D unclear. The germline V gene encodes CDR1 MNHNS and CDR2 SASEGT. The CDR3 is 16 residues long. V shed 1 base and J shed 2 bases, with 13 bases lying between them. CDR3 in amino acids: CASSEERYRHTDTQYF. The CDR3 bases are TGTGCCAGCAGTGAAGAAAGGTACAGACACACAGATACGCAGTATTTT.

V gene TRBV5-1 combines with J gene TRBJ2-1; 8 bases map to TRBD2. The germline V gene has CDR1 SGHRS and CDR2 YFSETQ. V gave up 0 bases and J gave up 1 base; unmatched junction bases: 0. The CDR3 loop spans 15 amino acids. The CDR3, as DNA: TGCGCCAGCAGCTTGGTAGCGGGGTCCTACAATGAGCAGTTCTTC. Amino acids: CASSLVAGSYNEQFF.

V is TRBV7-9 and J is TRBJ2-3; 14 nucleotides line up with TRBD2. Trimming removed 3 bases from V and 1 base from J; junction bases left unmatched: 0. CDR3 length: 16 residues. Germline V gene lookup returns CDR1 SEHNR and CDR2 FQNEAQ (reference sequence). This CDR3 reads CASSLGLAGGTDTQYF. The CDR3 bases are TGTGCCAGCAGCTTGGGACTAGCGGGAGGCACAGATACGCAGTATTTT.